The present T cell receptor (beta chain) was sequenced within a study of cytomegalovirus exposure and HLA in healthy donors. Study-level findings and limits: Sequencing likely generated an artifact that appeared as a cluster of highly shared sequence variants. Earlier results showed most TCR beta V segments being productive about 90% or about 30% of the time. Later on, an analysis found that several of the most significant clusters appeared to be linked to common viral pathogens, which included parvovirus B19.

The study ran its PCR with 60 Vbeta and 13 Jbeta primers. The method was immunoSEQ multiplex PCR; TCRdb's version includes in-frame clones alone and lacks a portion of them. The repertoire holds 180,000 or so clones, with 70% to 90% as singletons. Germline CDR1 and CDR2: SEHNR and FQNEAQ (reference sequence). The CDR3 covers 14 residues. V dropped 5 bases and J dropped 8 bases, with 13 bases sitting between them. Every donor was a healthy person donating bone marrow. This clone was seen only a few times. Its antigen is still unknown. What was sequenced was PBMCs. V gene TRBV7-9 combines with J gene TRBJ1-6, with unresolved D. The sequence came from a man younger than 35 in good health and CMV-seropositive. The CDR3 here is CASSLEASDSPLHF. CDR3 coding DNA: TGTGCCAGCAGCCTCGAGGCTAGCGATTCACCCCTCCACTTT.